This T cell receptor beta chain was sequenced for a study of T cell responses to AZD1222 COVID-19 vaccine. Concerning this clone: Antigen specificity is unknown.

Here immunoSEQ multiplex PCR was the method, and the copy in TCRdb shows in-frame clones only, minus some. The sample holds 100,000 to 150,000 clones, about 86% seen once. Findings of the study overall: Spike-specific TCR breadth and depth grew following two AZD1222 doses. Only after the peak T cell response were repertoires sampled.

The V end was cut by 5 bases, the J end by 3 bases, with 8 bases between. The CDR3 loop spans 12 amino acids. Looked up from germline, CDR1 is MNHEY and CDR2 is SVGAGI. The receptor's source is an adult in good health. The chain carries TRBV6-5 and TRBJ2-7, with D hard to call. Sequenced here: peripheral blood, sampled on day 0 of AZD1222 vaccination. Written as DNA, the CDR3 is TGTGCCAGCAGTCCAAGATTCTACGAGCAGTACTTC. Protein sequence: CASSPRFYEQYF.